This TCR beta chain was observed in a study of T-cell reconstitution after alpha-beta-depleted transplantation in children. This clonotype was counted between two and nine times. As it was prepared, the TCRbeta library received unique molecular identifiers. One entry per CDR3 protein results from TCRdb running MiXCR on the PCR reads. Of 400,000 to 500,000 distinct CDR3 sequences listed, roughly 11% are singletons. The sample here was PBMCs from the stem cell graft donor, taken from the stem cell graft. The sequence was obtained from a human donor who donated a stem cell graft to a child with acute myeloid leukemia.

The CDR3 loop is CASSESWGGNQPQHF. The CDR3 DNA follows: TGTGCCAGCAGTGAATCATGGGGTGGAAATCAGCCCCAGCATTTT. The chain is built from TRBV6-1 and TRBJ1-5; D is undetermined. Germline CDR1 is MNHNS and CDR2 is SASEGT. CDR3 length: 15 residues. The V and J ends lost 2 bases and 4 bases respectively, with 12 bases between them.